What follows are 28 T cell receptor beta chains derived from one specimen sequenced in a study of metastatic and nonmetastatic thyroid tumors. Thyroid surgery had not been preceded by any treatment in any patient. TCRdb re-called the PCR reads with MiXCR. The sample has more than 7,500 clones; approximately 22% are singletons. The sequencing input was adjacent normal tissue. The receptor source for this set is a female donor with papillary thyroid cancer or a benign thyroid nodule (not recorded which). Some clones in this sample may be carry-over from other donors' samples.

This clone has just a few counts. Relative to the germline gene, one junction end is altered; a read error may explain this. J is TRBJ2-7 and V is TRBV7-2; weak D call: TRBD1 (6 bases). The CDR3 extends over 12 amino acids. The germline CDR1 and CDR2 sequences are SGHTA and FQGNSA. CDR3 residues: CASSLLGGEQYF. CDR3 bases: TGTGCCAGCAGCTTATTAGGGGGAGAGCAGTATTTC.

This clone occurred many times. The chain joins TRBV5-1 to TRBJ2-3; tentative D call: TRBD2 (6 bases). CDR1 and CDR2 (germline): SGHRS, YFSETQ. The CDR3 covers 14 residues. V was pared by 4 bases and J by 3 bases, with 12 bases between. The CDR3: CASSAGPATDTQYF. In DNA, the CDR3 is TGCGCCAGCAGCGCGGGACCAGCGACAGATACGCAGTATTTT.

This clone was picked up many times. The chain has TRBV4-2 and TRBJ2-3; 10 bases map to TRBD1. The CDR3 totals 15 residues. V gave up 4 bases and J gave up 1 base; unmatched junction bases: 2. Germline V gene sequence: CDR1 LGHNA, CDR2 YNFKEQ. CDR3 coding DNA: TGTGCCAGCAGCCTTGGGACAGGGGGCACAGATACGCAGTATTTT. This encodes CASSLGTGGTDTQYF.

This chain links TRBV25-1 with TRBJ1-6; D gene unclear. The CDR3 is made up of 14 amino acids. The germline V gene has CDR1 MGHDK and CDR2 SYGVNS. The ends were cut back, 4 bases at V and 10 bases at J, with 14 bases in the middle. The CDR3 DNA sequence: TGTGCCAGCAGTGGGAGAAGGCTTATCTCACCCCTCCACTTT. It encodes CASSGRRLISPLHF.

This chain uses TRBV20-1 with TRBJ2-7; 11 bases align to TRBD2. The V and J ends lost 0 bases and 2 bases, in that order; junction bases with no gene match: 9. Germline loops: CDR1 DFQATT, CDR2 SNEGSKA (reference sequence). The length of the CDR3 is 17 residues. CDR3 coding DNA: TGCAGTGCTAGAGATCTAGCGGGAGGTTCGGAAACCTACGAGCAGTACGTC. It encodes CSARDLAGGSETYEQYV.

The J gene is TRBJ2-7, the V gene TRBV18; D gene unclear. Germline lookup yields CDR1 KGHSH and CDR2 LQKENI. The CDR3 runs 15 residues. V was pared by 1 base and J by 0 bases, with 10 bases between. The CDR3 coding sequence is TGTGCCAGCTCACCACTCAGCGAAACCTCCTACGAGCAGTACTTC. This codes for CASSPLSETSYEQYF.

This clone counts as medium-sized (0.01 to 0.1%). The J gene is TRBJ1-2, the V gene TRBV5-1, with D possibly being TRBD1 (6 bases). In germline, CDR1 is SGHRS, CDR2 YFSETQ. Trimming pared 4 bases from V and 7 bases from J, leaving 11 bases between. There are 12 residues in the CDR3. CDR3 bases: TGCGCCAGCAGCCGTGGGGGCGGTGGCTACACCTTC. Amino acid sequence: CASSRGGGGYTF.

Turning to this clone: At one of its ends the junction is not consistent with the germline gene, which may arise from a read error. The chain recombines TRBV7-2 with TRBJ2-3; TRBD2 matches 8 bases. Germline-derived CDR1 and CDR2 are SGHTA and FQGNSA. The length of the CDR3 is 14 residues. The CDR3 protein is CASSFLAGRDAQYF. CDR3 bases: TGTGCCAGCAGCTTTTTAGCGGGGAGAGATGCGCAGTATTTT.

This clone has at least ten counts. CDR3: CSAPGTGGITNYGYTF. The CDR3 nucleotides are TGCAGTGCTCCCGGGACAGGGGGAATTACTAACTATGGCTACACCTTC. The chain employs TRBV20-1 and TRBJ1-2, with 11 bases fitting TRBD1. V trimming: 5 bases; J trimming: 0 bases; junction bases outside the gene matches: 8. CDR1 is DFQATT, CDR2 SNEGSKA, per germline (reference sequence). There are 16 residues in the CDR3.

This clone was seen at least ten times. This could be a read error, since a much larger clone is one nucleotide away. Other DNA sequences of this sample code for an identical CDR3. The CDR3 loop is CASSLDRFNEKLFF. In DNA, the CDR3 is TGTGCCAGCAGCTTAGATAGATTTAATGAAAAACTGTTTTTT. The chain carries TRBV7-9 and TRBJ1-4; D not certain. Trimming removed 1 base from V and 4 bases from J, with 7 bases in between. The CDR3 is made up of 14 amino acids. Germline V gene lookup returns CDR1 SEHNR and CDR2 FQNEAQ (reference sequence).

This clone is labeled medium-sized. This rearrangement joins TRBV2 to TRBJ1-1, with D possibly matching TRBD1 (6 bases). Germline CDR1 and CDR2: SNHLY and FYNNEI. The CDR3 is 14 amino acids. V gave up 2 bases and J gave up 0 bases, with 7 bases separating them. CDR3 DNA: TGTGCCAGCAGTGAAAGGACAGTGAACACTGAAGCTTTCTTT. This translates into CASSERTVNTEAFF. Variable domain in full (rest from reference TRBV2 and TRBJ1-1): EPEVTQTPSHQVTQMGQEVILRCVPISNHLYFYWYRQILGQKVEFLVSFYNNEISEKSEIFDDQFSVERPDGSNFTLKIRSTKLEDSAMYFCASSERTVNTEAFFGQGTRLTVV.

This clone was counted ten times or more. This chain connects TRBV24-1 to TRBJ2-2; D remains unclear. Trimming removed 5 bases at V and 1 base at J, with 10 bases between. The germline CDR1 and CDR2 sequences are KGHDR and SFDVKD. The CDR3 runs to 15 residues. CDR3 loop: CATSAVTLNTGELFF. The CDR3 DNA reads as TGTGCCACCAGTGCCGTGACTCTGAACACCGGGGAGCTGTTTTTT.

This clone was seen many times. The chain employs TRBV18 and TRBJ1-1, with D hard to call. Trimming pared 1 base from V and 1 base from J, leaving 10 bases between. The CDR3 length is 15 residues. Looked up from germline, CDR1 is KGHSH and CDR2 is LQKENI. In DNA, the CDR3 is TGTGCCAGCTCACCACAGGGCCAGTCGAACACTGAAGCTTTCTTT. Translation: CASSPQGQSNTEAFF.

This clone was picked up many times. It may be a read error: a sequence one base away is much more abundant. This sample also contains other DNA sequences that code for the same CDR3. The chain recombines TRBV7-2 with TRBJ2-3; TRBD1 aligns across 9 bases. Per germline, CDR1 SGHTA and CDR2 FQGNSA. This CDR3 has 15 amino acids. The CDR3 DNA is TGTGCCAGCAGCTCAGGACAGGGGACCACAGACACGCAGTATTTT. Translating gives CASSSGQGTTDTQYF.

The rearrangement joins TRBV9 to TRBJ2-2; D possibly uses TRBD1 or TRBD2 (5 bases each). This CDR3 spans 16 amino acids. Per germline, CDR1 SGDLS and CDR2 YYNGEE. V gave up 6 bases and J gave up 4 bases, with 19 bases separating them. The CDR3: CASIHMGRAGTGELFF. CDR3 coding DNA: TGTGCCAGCATCCATATGGGGCGGGCGGGCACCGGGGAGCTGTTTTTT.

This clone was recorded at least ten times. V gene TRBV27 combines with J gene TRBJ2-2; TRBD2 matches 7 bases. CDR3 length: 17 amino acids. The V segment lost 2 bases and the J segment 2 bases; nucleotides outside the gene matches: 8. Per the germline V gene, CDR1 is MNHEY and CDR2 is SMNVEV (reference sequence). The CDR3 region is CASSLSLAGVNTGELFF. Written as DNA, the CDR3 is TGTGCCAGCAGTTTAAGTCTGGCGGGAGTAAACACCGGGGAGCTGTTTTTT.

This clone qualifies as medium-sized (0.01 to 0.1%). The CDR3 loop reads CSADSTSPSSYEQYF. DNA of the CDR3: TGCAGTGCTGATTCGACTAGTCCCAGCTCCTACGAGCAGTACTTC. The V and J genes are TRBV20-1 and TRBJ2-7, with D possibly matching TRBD2 (6 bases). The CDR3 loop spans 15 amino acids. The germline gives CDR1 DFQATT, CDR2 SNEGSKA (reference sequence). V lost 5 bases, J lost 0 bases, and 17 bases lay in between.

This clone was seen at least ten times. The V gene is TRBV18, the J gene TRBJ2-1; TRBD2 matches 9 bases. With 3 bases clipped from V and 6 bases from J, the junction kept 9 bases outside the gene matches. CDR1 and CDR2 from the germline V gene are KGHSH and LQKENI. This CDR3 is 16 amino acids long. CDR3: CASSPYTSGYPNEQFF. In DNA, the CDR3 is TGTGCCAGCTCACCCTATACTAGCGGGTATCCCAATGAGCAGTTCTTC.

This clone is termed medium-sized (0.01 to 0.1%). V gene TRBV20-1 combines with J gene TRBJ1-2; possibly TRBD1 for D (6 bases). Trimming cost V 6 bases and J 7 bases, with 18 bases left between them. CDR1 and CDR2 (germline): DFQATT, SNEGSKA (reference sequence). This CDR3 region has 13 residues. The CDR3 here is CSAPILQGAGYTF. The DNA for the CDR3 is TGCAGTGCACCAATTCTACAGGGAGCTGGCTACACCTTC.

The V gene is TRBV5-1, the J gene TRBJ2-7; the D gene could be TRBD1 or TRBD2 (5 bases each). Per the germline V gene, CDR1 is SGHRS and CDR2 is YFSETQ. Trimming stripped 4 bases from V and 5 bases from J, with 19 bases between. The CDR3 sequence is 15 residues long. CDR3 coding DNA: TGCGCCAGCAGCAGCCGACAGAGCAGAGGGGACGAGCAGTACTTC. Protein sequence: CASSSRQSRGDEQYF.

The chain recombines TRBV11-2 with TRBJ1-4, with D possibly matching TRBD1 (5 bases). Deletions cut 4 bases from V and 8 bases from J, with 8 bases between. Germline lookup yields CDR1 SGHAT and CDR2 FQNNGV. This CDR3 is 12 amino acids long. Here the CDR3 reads CASSYDREKLFF. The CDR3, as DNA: TGTGCCAGCAGCTACGACAGAGAAAAACTGTTTTTT.

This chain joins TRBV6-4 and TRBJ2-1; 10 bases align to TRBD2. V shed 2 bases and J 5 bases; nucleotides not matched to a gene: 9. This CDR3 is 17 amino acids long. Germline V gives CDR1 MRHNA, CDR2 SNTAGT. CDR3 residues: CASSDPTTSGTNNEQFF. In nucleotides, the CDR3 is TGTGCCAGCAGTGACCCCACCACTAGCGGGACAAACAATGAGCAGTTCTTC.

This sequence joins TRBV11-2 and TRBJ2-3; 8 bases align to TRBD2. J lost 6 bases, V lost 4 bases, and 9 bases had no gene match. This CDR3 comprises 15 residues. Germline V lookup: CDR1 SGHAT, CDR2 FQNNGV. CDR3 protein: CASSSDGGGTDTQYF. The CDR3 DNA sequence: TGTGCCAGCAGCTCCGACGGGGGGGGAACTGATACGCAGTATTTT.

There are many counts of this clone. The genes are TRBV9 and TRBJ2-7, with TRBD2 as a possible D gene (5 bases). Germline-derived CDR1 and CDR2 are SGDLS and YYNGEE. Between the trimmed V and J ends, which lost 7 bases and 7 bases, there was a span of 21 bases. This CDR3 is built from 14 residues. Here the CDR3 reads CASGGGPPLWEQYF. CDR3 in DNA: TGTGCCAGCGGAGGCGGACCCCCGCTATGGGAGCAGTACTTC.

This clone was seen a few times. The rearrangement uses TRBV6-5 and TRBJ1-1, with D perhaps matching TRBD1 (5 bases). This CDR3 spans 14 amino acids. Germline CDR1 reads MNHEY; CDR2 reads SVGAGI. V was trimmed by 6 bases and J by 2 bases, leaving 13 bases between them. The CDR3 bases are TGTGCCAGCAGCCACTCACAGGCTAACACTGAAGCTTTCTTT. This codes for CASSHSQANTEAFF.

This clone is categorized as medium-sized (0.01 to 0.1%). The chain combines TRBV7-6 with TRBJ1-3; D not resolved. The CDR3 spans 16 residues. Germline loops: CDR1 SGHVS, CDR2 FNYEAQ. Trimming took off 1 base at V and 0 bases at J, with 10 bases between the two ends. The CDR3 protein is CASSLEAGSSGNTIYF. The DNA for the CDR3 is TGTGCCAGCAGCTTAGAGGCCGGGAGCTCTGGAAACACCATATATTTT.

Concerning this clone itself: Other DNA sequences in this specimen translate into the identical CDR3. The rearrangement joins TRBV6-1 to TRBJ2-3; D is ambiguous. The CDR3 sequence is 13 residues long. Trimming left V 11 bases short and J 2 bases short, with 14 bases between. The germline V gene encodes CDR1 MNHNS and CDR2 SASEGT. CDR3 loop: CAASTPPTDTQYF. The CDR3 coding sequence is TGTGCCGCGTCGACACCGCCCACAGATACGCAGTATTTT.

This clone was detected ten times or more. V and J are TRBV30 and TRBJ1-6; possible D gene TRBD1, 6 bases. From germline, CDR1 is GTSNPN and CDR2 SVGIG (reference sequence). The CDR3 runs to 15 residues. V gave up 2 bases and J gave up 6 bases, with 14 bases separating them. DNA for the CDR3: TGTGCCTGGAGTACCCCCCGACAGGCTAATTCACCCCTCCACTTT. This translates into CAWSTPRQANSPLHF.